These 28 T cell receptor beta chains share one sample of origin, sequenced in a study of memory CD4+ T cells and cytomegalovirus serostatus. Single viable CD3+CD4+CD8-CD45RO+ cells were sorted as the memory CD4+ T cells. Clones were sequenced by immunoSEQ multiplex PCR, and TCRdb holds only the in-frame ones, with some missing. The sample consists of tens of thousands of clones, less than 85% of them appearing once. The material sequenced was memory CD4+ T cells from blood. The receptors were sampled from an adult in good health and CMV-seronegative.

By share of the sample, this clone is medium-sized. This chain links TRBV4-2 with TRBJ2-1; TRBD2 matches 8 bases. With V trimmed by 4 bases and J by 2 bases, 1 base remained unmatched. Germline V lookup: CDR1 LGHNA, CDR2 YNFKEQ. The CDR3 covers 14 residues. This chain's CDR3 is CASSPGLAYNEQFF. CDR3 nucleotides: TGTGCCAGCAGCCCGGGACTAGCCTACAATGAGCAGTTCTTC.

This clone came up a few times. The genes are TRBV29-1 and TRBJ1-6; TRBD1 aligns across 7 bases. Germline V CDR1 and CDR2: SQVTM, ANQGSEA. CDR3 length: 12 residues. Trimming took 7 bases from V and 7 from J; bases not matched to a gene: 4. The CDR3 loop is CSGGQLNSPLHF. The CDR3 DNA sequence: TGCAGCGGGGGACAGCTCAATTCACCCCTCCACTTT. The entire variable domain, with the rest obtained from reference TRBV29-1 and TRBJ1-6, is as follows: SAVISQKPSRDICQRGTSLTIQCQVDSQVTMMFWYRQQPGQSLTLIATANQGSEATYESGFVIDKFPISRPNLTFSTLTVSNMSPEDSSIYLCSGGQLNSPLHFGNGTRLTVT.

This sequence joins TRBV5-6 and TRBJ2-3; D uncertain. The CDR3 runs to 14 residues. V shed 0 bases and J shed 2 bases, with 7 bases lying between them. CDR1 and CDR2 from the germline V gene are SGHDT and YYEEEE. CDR3 coding DNA: TGTGCCAGCAGCTTGGTCCTAAACACAGATACGCAGTATTTT. This encodes CASSLVLNTDTQYF.

The chain carries TRBV29-1 and TRBJ2-3, with 10 bases fitting TRBD1. The CDR3 is 14 residues long. After removal of 8 bases from V and 1 base from J, the junction contained 6 bases not matched to a gene. Germline CDR1 is SQVTM and CDR2 is ANQGSEA. The CDR3: CSSTGTGGTDTQYF. CDR3 nucleotides: TGCAGCTCCACAGGGACAGGGGGCACAGATACGCAGTATTTT.

This chain joins TRBV11-2 and TRBJ2-1; 8 bases map to TRBD1. The CDR3 is made up of 15 amino acids. Germline CDR1 and CDR2: SGHAT and FQNNGV. The ends lost 5 bases at V and 4 bases at J; junction bases unmatched: 7. As DNA, the CDR3 is TGTGCCAGCAGCACCCGGGACAGGCTATACAATGAGCAGTTCTTC. Protein sequence: CASSTRDRLYNEQFF.

The V and J genes are TRBV2 and TRBJ2-6, with unresolved D. The CDR3 has 16 residues. V lost 0 bases, J lost 2 bases, and 8 bases lay in between. CDR1 is SNHLY and CDR2 is FYNNEI in the germline V gene. CDR3 sequence (DNA): TGTGCCAGCAGTGAAGCGCAGGCGGCTGGGGCCAACGTCCTGACTTTC. Translated, it gives CASSEAQAAGANVLTF. Complete variable domain (other parts from reference TRBV2 and TRBJ2-6): EPEVTQTPSHQVTQMGQEVILRCVPISNHLYFYWYRQILGQKVEFLVSFYNNEISEKSEIFDDQFSVERPDGSNFTLKIRSTKLEDSAMYFCASSEAQAAGANVLTFGAGSRLTVL.

The rearrangement uses TRBV5-1 and TRBJ1-3, with 8 positions matching TRBD1. The CDR3 spans 14 residues. Germline loops: CDR1 SGHRS, CDR2 YFSETQ. V lost 0 bases to trimming and J lost 6 bases; unmatched junction nucleotides: 2. The CDR3 nucleotides read TGCGCCAGCAGCTTGGGGACAGGGCAAAACACCATATATTTT. This gives the protein CASSLGTGQNTIYF.

This clone was detected many times. This chain links TRBV5-8 with TRBJ1-1; no firm D call. Trimming took 4 bases from V and 0 from J, leaving 10 bases between them. The germline CDR1 and CDR2 sequences are SGHTS and YDEGEE. The CDR3 totals 14 residues. The CDR3 region is CASSGSAMNTEAFF. For the CDR3, the DNA is TGTGCCAGCAGCGGCAGCGCCATGAACACTGAAGCTTTCTTT.

The V and J genes are TRBV15 and TRBJ2-3, with TRBD2 matching 12 bases. CDR3 length: 15 residues. V lost 2 bases, J lost 4 bases, and 1 base stayed unmatched. Germline CDR1 LNHNV, CDR2 YYDKDF (reference sequence). The CDR3, as DNA: TGTGCCACCAGCAGACGGACTAGCGGGGCAGATACGCAGTATTTT. It specifies CATSRRTSGADTQYF.

The chain has TRBV7-9 and TRBJ2-3; D is unclear. This CDR3 is 15 amino acids long. Deletions cut 8 bases from V and 0 bases from J, with 15 bases between. The germline V gene has CDR1 SEHNR and CDR2 FQNEAQ (reference sequence). CDR3 in DNA: TGTGCCAGCGGAGAACTAAACCCAAGCACAGATACGCAGTATTTT. Protein sequence: CASGELNPSTDTQYF.

This clone has only a few counts. This chain connects TRBV5-6 to TRBJ2-7; perhaps D is TRBD1 or TRBD2 (5 bases each). Germline loops: CDR1 SGHDT, CDR2 YYEEEE. V was clipped by 3 bases and J by 3 bases, with 7 bases between them. This CDR3 is built from 12 residues. The CDR3 DNA is TGTGCCAGCAGCTGGGACCGCTACGAGCAGTACTTC. Its translation: CASSWDRYEQYF.

This sequence joins TRBV11-2 and TRBJ2-7; D remains unclear. Germline CDR1 and CDR2: SGHAT and FQNNGV. The CDR3 extends over 15 amino acids. Trimming removed 0 bases at V and 3 bases at J, with 12 bases between. The CDR3 spells CASSLDPLPNYEQYF. The CDR3 DNA reads as TGTGCCAGCAGCTTAGATCCCCTCCCCAACTACGAGCAGTACTTC.

The gene calls are TRBV18 and TRBJ2-7, with TRBD1 identical over 8 bases. V shed 3 bases and J 5 bases; nucleotides not matched to a gene: 6. There are 14 residues in the CDR3. Germline loops: CDR1 KGHSH, CDR2 LQKENI. The CDR3 loop is CASSPGQDLNEQYF. The CDR3 nucleotides are TGTGCCAGCTCACCGGGACAGGATTTGAACGAGCAGTACTTC. Using reference TRBV18 and TRBJ2-7 for the parts outside the CDR3, the full variable domain is NAGVMQNPRHLVRRRGQEARLRCSPMKGHSHVYWYRQLPEEGLKFMVYLQKENIIDESGMPKERFSAEFPKEGPSILRIQQVVRGDSAAYFCASSPGQDLNEQYFGPGTRLTVT.

This clone was picked up a small number of times. This rearrangement joins TRBV29-1 to TRBJ2-1; D remains ambiguous. The CDR3 runs 11 residues. With 5 bases removed from V and 4 bases from J, the gap between germline ends came to 6 bases. In germline, CDR1 is SQVTM, CDR2 ANQGSEA. CDR3 bases: TGCAGCGTTCTAGGGTACAATGAGCAGTTCTTC. Protein sequence: CSVLGYNEQFF.

In its sample, this clone was seen a few times. This chain connects TRBV6-5 to TRBJ2-7; 9 bases map to TRBD1. The CDR3 contains 15 residues. Germline CDR1 reads MNHEY; CDR2 reads SVGAGI. V was clipped by 0 bases and J by 5 bases; unmatched bases: 5. CDR3 coding DNA: TGTGCCAGCAGTTACTCCCGGGACAGGGACCACGAGCAGTACTTC. This codes for CASSYSRDRDHEQYF.

This clone was seen only once. V and J are TRBV29-1 and TRBJ2-2, with D possibly matching TRBD1 (6 bases). CDR3 length equals 13 residues. From germline, CDR1 is SQVTM and CDR2 ANQGSEA. V was shortened by 4 bases and J by 2 bases, with 8 bases between the two germline ends. The CDR3 here is CSVGDINTGELFF. CDR3 coding DNA: TGCAGCGTTGGGGACATTAACACCGGGGAGCTGTTTTTT.

The chain is built from TRBV30 and TRBJ2-7; D unclear. Germline values: CDR1 GTSNPN, CDR2 SVGIG (reference sequence). CDR3 length: 12 residues. V was trimmed by 0 bases and J by 4 bases, leaving 7 bases between them. CDR3 DNA sequence: TGTGCCTGGAGTGTATTACGGTACGAGCAGTACTTC. Translating it yields CAWSVLRYEQYF.

This clone has a handful of counts. This chain uses TRBV5-6 with TRBJ1-1; the D is unclear. The V end lost 3 bases, the J end lost 4 bases, and 13 bases lay between the germline ends. CDR3 length: 14 residues. Germline-derived CDR1 and CDR2 are SGHDT and YYEEEE. The CDR3 here is CASSSSGGPTEAFF. The CDR3 DNA follows: TGTGCCAGCAGCTCATCTGGAGGGCCCACTGAAGCTTTCTTT.

V and J are TRBV9 and TRBJ1-1; D unresolved. The CDR3 runs 14 residues. V lost 2 bases and J 0 bases, leaving 8 bases between the germline ends. Germline V CDR1 and CDR2: SGDLS, YYNGEE. Written as DNA, the CDR3 is TGTGCCAGCAGCGTGGAGGCTTTGAACACTGAAGCTTTCTTT. It codes for CASSVEALNTEAFF.

V is TRBV2 and J is TRBJ1-5; TRBD1 aligns across 8 bases. J gave up 3 bases and V 5 bases, and 3 bases lay outside the gene matches. The CDR3 has 14 amino acids. Germline V CDR1 and CDR2: SNHLY, FYNNEI. For the CDR3, the DNA is TGTGCCAGCAGTAGGACAGGGAACAATCAGCCCCAGCATTTT. Its translation is CASSRTGNNQPQHF.

V gene TRBV19 combines with J gene TRBJ2-7, with a possible D match to TRBD1 (5 bases). The CDR3 has 13 residues. The V end was cut by 4 bases, the J end by 7 bases, with 14 bases between. Germline V gene lookup returns CDR1 LNHDA and CDR2 SQIVND (reference sequence). The CDR3 here is CASSTQTVSEQYF. CDR3 coding DNA: TGTGCCAGTAGTACGCAGACAGTCTCGGAGCAGTACTTC.

The chain recombines TRBV18 with TRBJ1-3; D is undetermined. The V gene's germline CDR1 is KGHSH and CDR2 LQKENI. V was shortened by 1 base and J by 0 bases, with 13 bases between the two germline ends. The CDR3 runs 17 residues. CDR3 nucleotide sequence: TGTGCCAGCTCACCACAGAGGACGCACTTCTCTGGAAACACCATATATTTT. Its protein product is CASSPQRTHFSGNTIYF.

The V and J genes are TRBV28 and TRBJ2-2; no reliable D call. Trimming took 2 bases from V and 1 from J, leaving 11 bases between them. CDR1 MDHEN and CDR2 SYDVKM come from the germline V gene. This CDR3 spans 16 amino acids. The CDR3 sequence is CASSLILGRNTGELFF. The DNA of the CDR3 is TGTGCCAGCAGTTTAATCCTGGGAAGGAACACCGGGGAGCTGTTTTTT.

CDR3 DNA sequence: TGCGCCAGCAGCCGCCTGGGGGGCACGACCAACTATGGCTACACCTTC. This gives the protein CASSRLGGTTNYGYTF. The V gene is TRBV4-1, the J gene TRBJ1-2, with a weak D call TRBD1 (6 bases). Trimming removed 4 bases from V and 2 bases from J, with 17 bases in between. Germline V gene sequence: CDR1 MGHRA, CDR2 YSYEKL. The CDR3 loop spans 16 amino acids.

The chain links TRBV2 to TRBJ1-1; D perhaps matches TRBD1 (6 bases). V shed 7 bases and J shed 2 bases, with 11 bases lying between them. This CDR3 is built from 13 residues. Per the germline V gene, CDR1 is SNHLY and CDR2 is FYNNEI. The CDR3 region has the DNA TGTGCCAGCAACAGGGACGTAAACACTGAAGCTTTCTTT. Residues: CASNRDVNTEAFF.

This clone was seen a handful of times. V is TRBV30 and J is TRBJ1-5; TRBD1 matches at 8 bases. The CDR3 contains 17 residues. V was pared by 2 bases and J by 6 bases, with 15 bases of the junction left unmatched. The germline CDR1 and CDR2 sequences are GTSNPN and SVGIG (reference sequence). CDR3 DNA: TGTGCCTGGAGTAACGTTGGGGACAGGTTTTTTGGTCAGCCCCAGCATTTT. Protein product: CAWSNVGDRFFGQPQHF.

The J gene is TRBJ1-4, the V gene TRBV5-1, with 12 nucleotides matching TRBD1. Germline V lookup: CDR1 SGHRS, CDR2 YFSETQ. Trimming at V came to 4 bases and at J to 5 bases, leaving 6 bases not matched to a gene. The CDR3 has 16 residues. The CDR3 bases are TGCGCCAGCAGCCAGTTCGGGACAGGGGGCAATGAAAAACTGTTTTTT. Its protein product is CASSQFGTGGNEKLFF.

This chain connects TRBV5-1 to TRBJ1-2; 9 bases match TRBD1. The CDR3 consists of 17 residues. Germline V CDR1 and CDR2: SGHRS, YFSETQ. J lost 1 base, V lost 4 bases, and 11 bases had no gene match. This chain's CDR3 is CASSQRTGDRDNYGYTF. The CDR3 DNA reads as TGCGCCAGCAGCCAACGGACAGGGGATAGGGATAACTATGGCTACACCTTC.